This is a list of T cell receptor beta chains from one sample in a study of CD8+ T cells in alopecia areata. TCRdb keeps only in-frame clones here, not all; method: immunoSEQ multiplex PCR. The repertoire holds over 200,000 clones, with around 62% as singletons. The sequencing here drew on CD4+ T cells sorted from blood, taken at week 0. The origin of the receptors is a human donor with alopecia areata. The CDR3 runs from the conserved cysteine through the conserved F or W. Each record gives: J gene, V gene, clone size, D gene, CDR3 DNA, CDR3 protein. D genes are given only for firm matches. Clone size is stated in some rows and not others, as once, few, many or a class when expanded.

TRBJ1-4,TRBV29-1,-,-,TGCAGCGCCACAGGGTCTACTAATGAAAAACTGTTTTTT,CSATGSTNEKLFF
TRBJ1-5,TRBV30,-,-,TGTGCCTGGAGTGTACTAGGGGGCAATCAGCCCCAGCATTTT,CAWSVLGGNQPQHF
TRBJ1-1,TRBV14,-,-,TGTGCCAGCAGCCAATCTAGGTGGCCTTGGAACACTGAAGCTTTCTTT,CASSQSRWPWNTEAFF
TRBJ2-7,TRBV5-6,-,-,TGTGCCAGCAGCTTGTACCAGCCCACTCCCTACGAGCAGTACTTC,CASSLYQPTPYEQYF
TRBJ1-2,TRBV6-1,-,-,TGTGCCAGCAGTGAAGGAGGACAGAGCTATGGCTACACCTTC,CASSEGGQSYGYTF
TRBJ2-1,TRBV30,-,TRBD1,TGTGCCTGGAGTGCGGGACAGGGGTCCTACAATGAGCAGTTCTTC,CAWSAGQGSYNEQFF
TRBJ1-2,TRBV6-1,-,TRBD1,TGTGCCAGCACCCTTATACAGGGACAGTATGGCTACACCTTC,CASTLIQGQYGYTF
TRBJ2-5,TRBV6-1,-,TRBD1,TGTGCCAGCAGTGAAGCAGGGACAGGGGGCGAGACCCAGTACTTC,CASSEAGTGGETQYF
TRBJ2-1,TRBV11-2,-,-,TGTGCCAGCAGCTTTTCTAGCCCTCTCCCTGGCAATGAGCAGTTCTTC,CASSFSSPLPGNEQFF
TRBJ1-3,TRBV29-1,-,-,TGCAGCGCCGAAAGTGGAGCAGTAGGAAGGTCCATATATTTT,CSAESGAVGRSIYF
TRBJ1-6,TRBV10-3,-,TRBD1,TGTGCCATCAGTGTGACAGGGAATAATTCACCCCTCCACTTT,CAISVTGNNSPLHF
TRBJ1-1,TRBV30,-,TRBD1,TGTGCCTGGAGGAGGAGGACAGGGCCGAACACTGAAGCTTTCTTT,CAWRRRTGPNTEAFF
TRBJ2-5,TRBV5-1,-,-,TGCGCCAGCAGCTTGAGCGGCCAGCCCCGGGAGACCCAGTACTTC,CASSLSGQPRETQYF
TRBJ2-7,TRBV30,-,TRBD2,TGTGCCTGGATCCCTTATGGTGGGCGGGAGGATAGCTCCTACGAGCAGTACTTC,CAWIPYGGREDSSYEQYF
TRBJ2-2,TRBV13,-,TRBD2,TGTGCCAGCAGCCGCAGCGGGGGGGCCCCCGGGGAGCTGTTTTTT,CASSRSGGAPGELFF
TRBJ2-3,TRBV5-4,-,TRBD2,TGTGCCAGCAGCTTACCTAGCGGGGGATACACAGATACGCAGTATTTT,CASSLPSGGYTDTQYF
TRBJ2-7,TRBV30,-,-,TGTGCCTGGAGTGAAGTCGGTTTTCGGGAGCAGTACTTC,CAWSEVGFREQYF
TRBJ1-1,TRBV15,-,-,TGTGCCACCAGCCCAGTCGGGGGGGTGTTCACTGAAGCTTTCTTT,CATSPVGGVFTEAFF
TRBJ2-5,TRBV7-9,-,-,TGTGCCAGCAGCCCTGTGGGGAGTGCTGGCCCAGAGACCCAGTACTTC,CASSPVGSAGPETQYF
TRBJ2-5,TRBV27,-,-,TGTGCCAGCAGCTTATGGGGGCATCAAGAGACCCAGTACTTC,CASSLWGHQETQYF
TRBJ2-4,TRBV5-1,few,TRBD2,TGCGCCAGCAGCATCGGACTAGATCTCCCCCAGGGAAACATTCAGTACTTC,CASSIGLDLPQGNIQYF
TRBJ2-3,TRBV29-1,few,-,TGCAGCGTGGGCCGTCTAGCAGGAGATACGCAGTATTTT,CSVGRLAGDTQYF
TRBJ1-1,TRBV30,few,TRBD1,TGTGCCTGGAGCACAGGGGCCCGGAACACTGAAGCTTTCTTT,CAWSTGARNTEAFF
TRBJ2-7,TRBV25-1,-,TRBD1,TGTGCCAGCAGTGAATACGGGACAGCCAACGACGAGCAGTACTTC,CASSEYGTANDEQYF
TRBJ2-7,TRBV27,-,TRBD2,TGTGCCAGCAAGGCTAGCGGGGCCATTGAGCAGTACTTC,CASKASGAIEQYF
TRBJ1-1,TRBV29-1,-,-,TGCAGCGTAAGCCCTTTACCTTGGGGGCGCGTCACTGAAGCTTTCTTT,CSVSPLPWGRVTEAFF
TRBJ1-1,TRBV7-8,-,-,TGTGCCAGCAGCTTAGTCATGAACACTGAAGCTTTCTTT,CASSLVMNTEAFF
TRBJ1-2,TRBV27,-,-,TGTGCCAGCAGGGAAGGAGGTGGATTACGGGGTGGCTACACCTTC,CASREGGGLRGGYTF
TRBJ2-2,TRBV18,-,-,TGTGCCAGCTCACCAGACAGCGCGAACACCGGGGAGCTGTTTTTT,CASSPDSANTGELFF
TRBJ2-3,TRBV4-1,-,TRBD1,TGCGCCAGCAGCCCAGGGACAGGGGCCGATACGCAGTATTTT,CASSPGTGADTQYF
TRBJ2-3,TRBV7-2,once,TRBD2,TGTGCCAGCAGCTTGCGGACTAGCGTCACAGATACGCAGTATTTT,CASSLRTSVTDTQYF
TRBJ1-3,TRBV4-2,-,-,TGTGCCAGCAGCCAAGATGCCACAGGGGGAAACACCATATATTTT,CASSQDATGGNTIYF
TRBJ2-4,TRBV2,-,-,TGTGCCAGCAGTGAGGTGCAGGTTAACATTCAGTACTTC,CASSEVQVNIQYF
TRBJ1-1,TRBV5-1,few,-,TGCGCCAGCAGCTTGTCGACCGCCAACACTGAAGCTTTCTTT,CASSLSTANTEAFF
TRBJ2-1,TRBV27,-,-,TGTGCCAGCAGTTCCCCTCTGATATTCAATGAGCAGTTCTTC,CASSSPLIFNEQFF
TRBJ1-5,TRBV25-1,-,-,TGTGCCAGCAGTGGGGACAAGGGTAGCAATCAGCCCCAGCATTTT,CASSGDKGSNQPQHF
TRBJ2-3,TRBV30,-,TRBD2,TGTGCCTCCCTGGCGGGAGGCCAGGGCACAGATACGCAGTATTTT,CASLAGGQGTDTQYF
TRBJ2-5,TRBV18,-,-,TGTGCCAGCTCACCACAGGGGGTGACAGAGACCCAGTACTTC,CASSPQGVTETQYF
TRBJ2-7,TRBV30,-,-,TGTGCCTGGCGAGGGGGTCTACACGAGCAGTACTTC,CAWRGGLHEQYF